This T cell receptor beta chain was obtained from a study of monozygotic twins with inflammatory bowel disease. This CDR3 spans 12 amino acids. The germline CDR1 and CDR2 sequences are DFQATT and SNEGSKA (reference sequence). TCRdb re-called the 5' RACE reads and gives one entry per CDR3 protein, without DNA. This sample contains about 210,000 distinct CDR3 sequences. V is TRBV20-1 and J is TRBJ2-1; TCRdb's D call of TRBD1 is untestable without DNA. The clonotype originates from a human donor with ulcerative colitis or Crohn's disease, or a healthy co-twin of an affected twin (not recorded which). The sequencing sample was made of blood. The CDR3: CSAPTPDNEQFF.